The rows below give T cell receptor beta chains drawn from one sample of a study of OX40 agonist ivuxolimab in advanced cancers. Profiling relied on immunoSEQ multiplex PCR, and the TCRdb table lists in-frame clones only, not all of them. The sample has about 42,000 clones, approximately 90% seen once. The sample was CD4+ or CD8+ T cells sorted from blood, taken in a trial of the OX40 agonist ivuxolimab. The origin of the receptors is an adult with an advanced solid tumor such as melanoma, head and neck, liver or kidney cancer. CDR3s include the opening cysteine and the closing phenylalanine or tryptophan. Clone size is given for some rows only: seen once, a few or many times, or a class if the clone is expanded.

j_gene | v_gene | abundance | CDR3aa
TRBJ1-1 | TRBV29-1 | . | CSALGRWGVNTEAFF
TRBJ2-5 | TRBV5-1 | few | CASSLRSQETQYF
TRBJ2-2 | TRBV4-1 | . | CASSQDPRQSGELFF
TRBJ2-3 | TRBV7-2 | once | CASRLGGTDTQYF
TRBJ2-5 | TRBV4-2 | . | CASSQDKGGWETQYF
TRBJ2-1 | TRBV30 | . | CAWSSHGGRVVEQFF
TRBJ1-6 | TRBV6-1 | once | CASTVTDYNSPLHF
TRBJ1-3 | TRBV6-6 | . | CASSGTESGNTIYF
TRBJ1-4 | TRBV28 | . | CASRMAPNEKLFF
TRBJ2-5 | TRBV30 | . | CAWQRQGEPQTQYF
TRBJ1-5 | TRBV6-7 | . | CASRLDRSWGQPQHF
TRBJ2-2 | TRBV9 | . | CASSLQTGTGGNTGELFF
TRBJ2-5 | TRBV29-1 | . | CSVEAGQQETQYF
TRBJ2-1 | TRBV11-2 | . | CASSLGGDNEQFF
TRBJ1-2 | TRBV6-5 | . | CASSPIYSLQTSTF
TRBJ1-2 | TRBV28 | . | CASSFGANGYTF
TRBJ1-5 | TRBV2 | . | CASSAAPGQGGQPQHF
TRBJ2-2 | TRBV27 | . | CASSPRLAGVAGELFF
TRBJ1-2 | TRBV30 | . | CAWTHAYGYTF
TRBJ2-5 | TRBV7-9 | . | CASSFGGEETQYF
TRBJ2-7 | TRBV10-3 | . | CAISVGDEQYF
TRBJ2-1 | TRBV6-4 | . | CASSENSGSSWEQFF
TRBJ1-1 | TRBV30 | . | CAWKLSGSNTEAFF
TRBJ1-6 | TRBV9 | . | CASSAGIQGNSPLHF
TRBJ2-2 | TRBV19 | . | CASSINLGAGTGELFF
TRBJ1-2 | TRBV7-9 | few | CASSPPRTASYTF
TRBJ2-5 | TRBV7-8 | . | CASSHNMGSGTSGSGETQYF
TRBJ1-5 | TRBV6-5 | . | CASSYQGAQPQHF
TRBJ1-6 | TRBV4-1 | . | CASSQGWGASSPLHF
TRBJ2-1 | TRBV28 | . | CASSPLGRGGVNEQFF
TRBJ1-5 | TRBV2 | . | CASSFDLGSQHF
TRBJ1-5 | TRBV19 | once | CASSIWGRGQPQHF
TRBJ1-1 | TRBV18 | . | CASSPQDGDLNTEAFF
TRBJ1-1 | TRBV11-2 | . | CASSFTQGADTEAFF
TRBJ2-3 | TRBV9 | . | CASSGPGQSSLNRDTQYF
TRBJ2-2 | TRBV7-8 | . | CASSPQGPGELFF
TRBJ2-7 | TRBV5-6 | . | CASSLLGEDRNEQYF
TRBJ2-2 | TRBV5-5 | . | CASSLRTGANTGELFF
TRBJ2-5 | TRBV27 | . | CASSFEETQYF
TRBJ1-2 | TRBV6-5 | once | CASSLGDNYGYTF
TRBJ2-1 | TRBV25-1 | . | CASGDRVYNEQFF
TRBJ2-6 | TRBV19 | . | CATWGYHGSGANVLTF
TRBJ1-1 | TRBV5-6 | . | CASSLGDTEAFF
TRBJ1-5 | TRBV18 | . | CASSPGLSNQPQHF
TRBJ2-1 | TRBV14 | . | CASSPVSPYNEQFF
TRBJ1-3 | TRBV6-1 | . | CASSTGGFGNTIYF
TRBJ2-7 | TRBV4-1 | . | CASSQEGGMSSYEQYF
TRBJ2-3 | TRBV12-5 | . | CASGLDRGQGRYRTDTQYF
TRBJ1-1 | TRBV9 | . | CASSATGYTEAFF